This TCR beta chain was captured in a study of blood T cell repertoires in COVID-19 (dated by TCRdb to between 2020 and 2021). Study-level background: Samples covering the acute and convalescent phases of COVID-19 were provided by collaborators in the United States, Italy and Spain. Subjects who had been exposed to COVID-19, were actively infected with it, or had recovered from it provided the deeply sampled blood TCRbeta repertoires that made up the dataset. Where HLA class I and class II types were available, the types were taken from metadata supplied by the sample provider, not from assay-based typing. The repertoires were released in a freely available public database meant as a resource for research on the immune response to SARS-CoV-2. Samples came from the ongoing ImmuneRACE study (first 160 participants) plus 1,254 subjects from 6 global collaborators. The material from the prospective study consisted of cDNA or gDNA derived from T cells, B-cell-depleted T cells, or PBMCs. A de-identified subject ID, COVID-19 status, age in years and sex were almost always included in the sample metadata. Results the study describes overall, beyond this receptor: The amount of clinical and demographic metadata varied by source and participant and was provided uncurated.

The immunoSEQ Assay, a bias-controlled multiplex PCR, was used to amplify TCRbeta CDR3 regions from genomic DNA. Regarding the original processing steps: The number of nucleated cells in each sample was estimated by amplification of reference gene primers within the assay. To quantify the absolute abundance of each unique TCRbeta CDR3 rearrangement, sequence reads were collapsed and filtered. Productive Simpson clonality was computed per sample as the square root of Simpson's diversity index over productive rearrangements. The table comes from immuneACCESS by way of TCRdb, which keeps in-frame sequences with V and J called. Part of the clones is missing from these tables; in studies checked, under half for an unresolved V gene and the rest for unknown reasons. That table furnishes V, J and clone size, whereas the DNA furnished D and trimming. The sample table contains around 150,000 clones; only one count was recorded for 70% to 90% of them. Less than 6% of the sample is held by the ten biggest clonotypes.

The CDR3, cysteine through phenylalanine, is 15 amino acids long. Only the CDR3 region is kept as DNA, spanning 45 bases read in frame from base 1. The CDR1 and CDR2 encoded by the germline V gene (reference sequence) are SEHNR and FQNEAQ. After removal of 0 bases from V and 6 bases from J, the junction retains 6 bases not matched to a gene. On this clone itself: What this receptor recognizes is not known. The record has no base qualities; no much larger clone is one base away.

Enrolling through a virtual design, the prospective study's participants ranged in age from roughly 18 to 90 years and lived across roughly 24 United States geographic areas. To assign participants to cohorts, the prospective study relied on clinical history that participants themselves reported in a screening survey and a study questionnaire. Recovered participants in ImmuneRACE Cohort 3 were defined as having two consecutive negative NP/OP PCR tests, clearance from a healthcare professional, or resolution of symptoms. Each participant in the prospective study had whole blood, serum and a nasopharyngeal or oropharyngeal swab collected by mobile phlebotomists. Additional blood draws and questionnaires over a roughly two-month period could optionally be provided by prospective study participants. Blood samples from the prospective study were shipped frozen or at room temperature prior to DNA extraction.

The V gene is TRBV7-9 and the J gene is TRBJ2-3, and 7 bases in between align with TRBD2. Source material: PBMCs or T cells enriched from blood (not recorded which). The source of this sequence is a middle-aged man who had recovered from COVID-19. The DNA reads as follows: TGTGCCAGCAGCTTAGCTAGGGCTAGCGGTGATACGCAGTATTTT. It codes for CASSLARASGDTQYF.